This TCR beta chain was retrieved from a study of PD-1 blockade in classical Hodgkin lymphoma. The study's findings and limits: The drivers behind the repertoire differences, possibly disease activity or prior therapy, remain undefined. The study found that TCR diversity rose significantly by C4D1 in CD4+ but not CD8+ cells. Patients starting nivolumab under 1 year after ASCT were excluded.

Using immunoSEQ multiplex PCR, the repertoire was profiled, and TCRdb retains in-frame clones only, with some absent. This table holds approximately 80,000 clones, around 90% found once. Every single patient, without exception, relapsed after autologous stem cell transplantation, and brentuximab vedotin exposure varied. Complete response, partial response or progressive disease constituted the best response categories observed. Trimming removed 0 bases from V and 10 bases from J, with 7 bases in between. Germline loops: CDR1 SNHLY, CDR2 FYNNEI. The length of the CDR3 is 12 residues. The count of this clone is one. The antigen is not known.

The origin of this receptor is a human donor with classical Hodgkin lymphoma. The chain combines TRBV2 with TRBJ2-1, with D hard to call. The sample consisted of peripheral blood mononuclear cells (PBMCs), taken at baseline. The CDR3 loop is CASSEATAEQFF. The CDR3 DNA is TGTGCCAGCAGTGAAGCGACGGCGGAGCAGTTCTTC.